The sequence of this T cell receptor (beta chain) was determined in a study of CD8+ T cells in alopecia areata. The CDR3 is 17 residues long. With V trimmed by 3 bases and J by 3 bases, 8 bases remained unmatched. Germline lookup yields CDR1 GKSSPN and CDR2 SITVG. Concerning this clone itself: Each gene name is a mouse one. Sequencing ends 4 residues short of the CDR3 end; the germline J gene provides the rest.

The time point denotes: mouse skin 6 weeks after grafting, around onset of hair loss. RNA extraction and reverse transcription yielded cDNA as sequencing template. Profiled with immunoSEQ multiplex PCR; TCRdb holds only in-frame clones, not every one. The record shows 4,500 to 7,000 clones for this sample, with no singletons present. V usage is TRBV31 and J usage is TRBJ2-1; 13 bases are a match to TRBD2. Sequences were derived from skin, sampled at week 6. The clonotype was recovered from a C3H/HeJ mouse with alopecia areata. The MHC haplotype of this mouse line is H2-k. The CDR3 loop reads CAWSLPGLGGRYAEQFF. The covered CDR3 bases are TGTGCCTGGAGCCTCCCAGGACTGGGGGGGCGCTATGCT.